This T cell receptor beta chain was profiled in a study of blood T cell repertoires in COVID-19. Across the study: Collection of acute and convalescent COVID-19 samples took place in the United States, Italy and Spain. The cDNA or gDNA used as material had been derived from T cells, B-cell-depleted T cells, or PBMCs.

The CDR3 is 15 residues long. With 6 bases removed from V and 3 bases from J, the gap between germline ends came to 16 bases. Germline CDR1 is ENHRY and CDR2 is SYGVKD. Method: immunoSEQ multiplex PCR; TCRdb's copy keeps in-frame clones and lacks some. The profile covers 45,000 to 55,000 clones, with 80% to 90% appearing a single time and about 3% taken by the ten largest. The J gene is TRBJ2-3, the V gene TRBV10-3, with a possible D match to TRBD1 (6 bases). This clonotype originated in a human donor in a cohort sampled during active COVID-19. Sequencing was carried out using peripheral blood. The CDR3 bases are TGTGCCATCAGAGGGACACAGTTATTTACAGATACGCAGTATTTT. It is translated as CAIRGTQLFTDTQYF.